This entry features one TCR beta chain sequence. The antigen is undetermined. Some clones are missing from TCRdb's copy, which holds only in-frame ones; the method was immunoSEQ multiplex PCR. The sample holds some 130,000 clones, around 86% seen once. The record originates from a study of T cell responses to AZD1222 COVID-19 vaccine. Looked up from germline, CDR1 is MDHEN and CDR2 is SYDVKM. Trimming removed 7 bases at V and 5 bases at J, with 12 bases between. This CDR3 has 13 amino acids. Findings and caveats of the study: Donors were largely white British and mainly female; clonal diversity was possibly underestimated. Vaccine-associated CD4 TCRs ranged over spike, dominating at 160-218 and 743-854.

The chain combines TRBV28 with TRBJ1-5, with a tentative D call TRBD1 (5 bases). The source material was peripheral blood, sampled on day 0 of AZD1222 vaccination. The receptor comes from an adult in good health. The CDR3 DNA reads TGTGCCAGCACGTGGGGCGGATATCAGCCCCAGCATTTT. This sequence encodes CASTWGGYQPQHF.